The subject of this entry is one TCR beta chain. Losses at the gene ends were 4 bases for V and 3 bases for J; bases not matched to a gene: 5. Looked up from germline, CDR1 is ENHRY and CDR2 is SYGVKD. The CDR3 runs to 15 residues. This sample was taken from a study of blood T cell repertoires in COVID-19. Original data processing: How many nucleated cells were present was estimated from reference gene primer amplification. Clones were read by immunoSEQ multiplex PCR, and TCRdb kept only the in-frame ones, dropping some. The V and J calls and clone size were taken over from that table, and D and trimming were inferred from the DNA. The top ten clones hold about 6.2% of a sample with roughly 230,000 clones, 80% to 90% of them seen once.

This sequence joins TRBV10-3 and TRBJ2-5; 10 positions agree with TRBD2. The specimen sequenced was PBMCs or T cells enriched from blood (not recorded which). The source is a woman aged 50 to 65 who had been exposed to COVID-19. The CDR3 region is CAISGASGGKETQYF. The CDR3 DNA reads as TGTGCCATCAGTGGGGCTAGCGGGGGAAAAGAGACCCAGTACTTC.